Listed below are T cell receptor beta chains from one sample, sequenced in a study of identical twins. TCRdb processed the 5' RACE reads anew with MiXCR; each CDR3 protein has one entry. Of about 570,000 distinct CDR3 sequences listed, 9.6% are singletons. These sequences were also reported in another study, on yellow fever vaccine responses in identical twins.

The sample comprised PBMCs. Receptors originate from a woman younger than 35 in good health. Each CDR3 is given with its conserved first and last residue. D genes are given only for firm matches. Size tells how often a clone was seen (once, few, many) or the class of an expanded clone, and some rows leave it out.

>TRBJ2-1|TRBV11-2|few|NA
TGTGCCAGCAGCGGCGGGCGTAGCTCCTACAATGAGCAGTTCTTC
CASSGGRSSYNEQFF
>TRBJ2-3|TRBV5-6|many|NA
TGTGCCAGCAGCTTGGTCGGGAGCGGTACGCAGTATTTT
CASSLVGSGTQYF
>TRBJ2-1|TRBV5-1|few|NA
TGCGCCAGCAGAAGGGAGCCCTCCTACAATGAGCAGTTCTTC
CASRREPSYNEQFF
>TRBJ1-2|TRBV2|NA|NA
TGTGCCAGCAGCTCGGGTGGCTACACCTTC
CASSSGGYTF
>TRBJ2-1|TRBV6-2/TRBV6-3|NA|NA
TGTGCCAGCAGTTACGGGGTTGGGGTGAATGAGCAGTTCTTC
CASSYGVGVNEQFF
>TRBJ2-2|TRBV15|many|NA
TGTGCCACCAGCAGAGTCGGGACCGGGGAGCTGTTTTTT
CATSRVGTGELFF
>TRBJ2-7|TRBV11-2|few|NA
TGTGCCAGCAGCTCCCATGTGGGGTTGAGCTCCTACGAGCAGTACTTC
CASSSHVGLSSYEQYF
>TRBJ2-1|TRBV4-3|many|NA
TGCGCCAGCAGCCGCACGGGGGCCGATGAGCAGTTCTTC
CASSRTGADEQFF
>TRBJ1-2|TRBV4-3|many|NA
TGCGCCAGCAGCCAAGATCGTGGGGGGCCTAACTATGGCTACACCTTC
CASSQDRGGPNYGYTF
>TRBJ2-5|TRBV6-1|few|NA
TGTGCCAGCAGGGAGAAAGGGAAAGAAGAGACCCAGTACTTC
CASREKGKEETQYF
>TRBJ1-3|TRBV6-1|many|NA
TGTGCCAGCAGCCCAACACGGACTGGAAACACCATATATTTT
CASSPTRTGNTIYF
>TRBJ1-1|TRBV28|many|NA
TGTGCCACCCGAGGACAGAACACTGAAGCTTTCTTT
CATRGQNTEAFF
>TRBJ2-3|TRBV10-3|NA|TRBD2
TGTGCCATCAGTGAGTTAGGCGGGAGTGGAACAGATACGCAGTATTTT
CAISELGGSGTDTQYF